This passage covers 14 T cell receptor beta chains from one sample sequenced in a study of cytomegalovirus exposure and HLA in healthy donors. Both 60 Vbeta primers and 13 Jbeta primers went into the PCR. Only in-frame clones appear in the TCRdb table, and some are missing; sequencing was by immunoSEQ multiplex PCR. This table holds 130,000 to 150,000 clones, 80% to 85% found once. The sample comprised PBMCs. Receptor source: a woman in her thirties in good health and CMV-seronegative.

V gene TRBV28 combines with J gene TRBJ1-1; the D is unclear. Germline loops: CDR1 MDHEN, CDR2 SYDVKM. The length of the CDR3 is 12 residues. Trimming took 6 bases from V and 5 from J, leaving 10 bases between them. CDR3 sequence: CASSTPGTEAFF. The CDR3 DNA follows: TGTGCCAGCAGCACGCCGGGGACTGAAGCTTTCTTT.

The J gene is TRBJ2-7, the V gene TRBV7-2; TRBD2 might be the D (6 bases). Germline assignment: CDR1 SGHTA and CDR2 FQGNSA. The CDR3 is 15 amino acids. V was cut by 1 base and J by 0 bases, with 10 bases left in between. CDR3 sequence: CASSLVRGTSYEQYF. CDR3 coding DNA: TGTGCCAGCAGCTTAGTTCGGGGGACCTCCTACGAGCAGTACTTC.

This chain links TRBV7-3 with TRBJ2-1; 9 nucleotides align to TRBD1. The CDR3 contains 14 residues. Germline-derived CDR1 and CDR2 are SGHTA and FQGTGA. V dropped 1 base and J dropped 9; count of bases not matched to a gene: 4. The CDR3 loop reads CASSLRQGGSEQFF. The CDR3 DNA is TGTGCCAGCAGCTTAAGACAGGGGGGCAGTGAGCAGTTCTTC.

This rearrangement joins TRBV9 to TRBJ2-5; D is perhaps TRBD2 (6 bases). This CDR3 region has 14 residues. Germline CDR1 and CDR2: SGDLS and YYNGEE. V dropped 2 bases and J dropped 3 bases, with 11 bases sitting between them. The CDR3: CASSVYGSEETQYF. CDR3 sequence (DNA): TGTGCCAGCAGCGTCTACGGGAGTGAAGAGACCCAGTACTTC.

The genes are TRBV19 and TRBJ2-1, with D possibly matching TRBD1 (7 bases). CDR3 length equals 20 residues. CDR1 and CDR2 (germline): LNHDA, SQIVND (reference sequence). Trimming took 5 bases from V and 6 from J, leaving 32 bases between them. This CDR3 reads CASSLHRGQRRDSRGNEQFF. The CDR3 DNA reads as TGTGCCAGTAGTCTCCATAGGGGACAGAGACGGGACTCACGGGGCAATGAGCAGTTCTTC. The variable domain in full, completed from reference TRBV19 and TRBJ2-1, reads DGGITQSPKYLFRKEGQNVTLSCEQNLNHDAMYWYRQDPGQGLRLIYYSQIVNDFQKGDIAEGYSVSREKKESFPLTVTSAQKNPTAFYLCASSLHRGQRRDSRGNEQFFGPGTRLTVL.

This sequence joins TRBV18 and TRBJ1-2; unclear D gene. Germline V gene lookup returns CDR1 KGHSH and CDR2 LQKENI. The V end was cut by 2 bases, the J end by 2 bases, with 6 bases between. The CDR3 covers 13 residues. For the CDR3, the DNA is TGTGCCAGCTCACCAGACGGGAACTATGGCTACACCTTC. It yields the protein CASSPDGNYGYTF.

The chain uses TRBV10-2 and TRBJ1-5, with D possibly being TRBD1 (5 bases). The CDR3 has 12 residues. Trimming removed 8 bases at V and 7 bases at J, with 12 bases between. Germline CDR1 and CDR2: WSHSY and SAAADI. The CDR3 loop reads CASCGTGQPQHF. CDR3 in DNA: TGCGCCAGCTGCGGGACGGGACAGCCCCAGCATTTT.

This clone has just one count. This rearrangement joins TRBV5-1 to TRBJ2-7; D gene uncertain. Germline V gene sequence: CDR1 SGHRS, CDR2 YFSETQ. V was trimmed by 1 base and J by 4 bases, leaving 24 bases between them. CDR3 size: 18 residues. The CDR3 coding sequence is TGCGCCAGCAGCTTGAGGTCCCCGACTGAATCGACGAGTTACGAGCAGTACTTC. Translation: CASSLRSPTESTSYEQYF.

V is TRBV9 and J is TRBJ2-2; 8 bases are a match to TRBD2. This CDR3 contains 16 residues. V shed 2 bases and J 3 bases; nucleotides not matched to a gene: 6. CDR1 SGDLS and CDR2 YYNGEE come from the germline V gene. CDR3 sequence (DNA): TGTGCCAGCAGCGTCGAGGCGGGGGGCTACACCGGGGAGCTGTTTTTT. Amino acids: CASSVEAGGYTGELFF. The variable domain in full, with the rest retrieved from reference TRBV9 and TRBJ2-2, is DSGVTQTPKHLITATGQRVTLRCSPRSGDLSVYWYQQSLDQGLQFLIQYYNGEERAKGNILERFSAQQFPDLHSELNLSSLELGDSALYFCASSVEAGGYTGELFFGEGSRLTVL.

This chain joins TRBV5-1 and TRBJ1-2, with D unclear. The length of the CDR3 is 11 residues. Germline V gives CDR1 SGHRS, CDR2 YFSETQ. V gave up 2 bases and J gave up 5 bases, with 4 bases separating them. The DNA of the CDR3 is TGCGCCAGCAGCTTCGGGTATGGCTACACCTTC. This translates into CASSFGYGYTF. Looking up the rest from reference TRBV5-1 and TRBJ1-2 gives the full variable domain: KAGVTQTPRYLIKTRGQQVTLSCSPISGHRSVSWYQQTPGQGLQFLFEYFSETQRNKGNFPGRFSGRQFSNSRSEMNVSTLELGDSALYLCASSFGYGYTFGSGTRLTVV.

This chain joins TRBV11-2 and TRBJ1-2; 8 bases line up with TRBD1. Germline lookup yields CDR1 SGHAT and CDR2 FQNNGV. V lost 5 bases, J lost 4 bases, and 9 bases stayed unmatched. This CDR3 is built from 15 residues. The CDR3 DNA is TGTGCCAGCAGCCTATTCCAGGGGGCTGGCTATGGCTACACCTTC. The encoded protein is CASSLFQGAGYGYTF.

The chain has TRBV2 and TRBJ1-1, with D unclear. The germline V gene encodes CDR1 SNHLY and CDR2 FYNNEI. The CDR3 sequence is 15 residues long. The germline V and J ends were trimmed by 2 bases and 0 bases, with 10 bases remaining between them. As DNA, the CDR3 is TGTGCCAGCAGTGAATTAGAGGAAATGAACACTGAAGCTTTCTTT. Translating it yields CASSELEEMNTEAFF.

CDR3: CASSPRGRAQYQPQHF. For the CDR3, the DNA is TGTGCCAGCAGCCCCAGGGGTCGCGCTCAATATCAGCCCCAGCATTTT. This chain joins TRBV7-2 and TRBJ1-5, with D possibly matching TRBD1 (6 bases). Per the germline V gene, CDR1 is SGHTA and CDR2 is FQGNSA. V was pared by 5 bases and J by 5 bases, with 19 bases between. The CDR3 extends over 16 amino acids.

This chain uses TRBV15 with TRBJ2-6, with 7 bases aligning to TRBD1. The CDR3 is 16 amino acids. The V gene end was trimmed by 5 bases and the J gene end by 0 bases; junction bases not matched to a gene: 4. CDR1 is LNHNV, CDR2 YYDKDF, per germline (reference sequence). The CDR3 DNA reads TGTGCCACCAGCTGGGCAGGGGGCTCTGGGGCCAACGTCCTGACTTTC. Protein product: CATSWAGGSGANVLTF.